This TCR beta chain is drawn from a study of human T cells and chemical hapten exposure. This CDR3 region has 19 residues. Germline-derived CDR1 and CDR2 are MNHNS and SASEGT. V lost 2 bases and J 4 bases, leaving 27 bases between the germline ends. This clonotype was counted ten times or more. Its target is unknown. Study outcomes and limitations: In the PT1 data, expanded TCR counts showed a positive correlation with patch test score.

The time point was: patch test 1, 2 weeks after DPC sensitization. Treatment of the sample: therapeutic diphenylcyclopropenone sensitization with weekly scalp DPC. TCRdb re-called the RACE reads with MiXCR, one entry per CDR3 protein. The table has about 120,000 distinct CDR3 sequences, over 10% seen once; the top ten hold 1.1% to 1.5%. The sequence came from a woman between 45 and 65 years old with alopecia areata. Some clones in this sample may be carry-over from other donors' samples. This chain uses TRBV6-1 with TRBJ2-7, with D perhaps matching TRBD2 (5 bases). Sequences were derived from whole blood, sampled in connection with sensitization to the hapten diphenylcyclopropenone (DPC). The CDR3 region has the DNA TGTGCCAGCAGTGAATATCAACGGAGAATTCGGGGTTCGGGATACGAGCAGTACTTC. The encoded protein is CASSEYQRRIRGSGYEQYF.